A single sample is the source of the 24 T cell receptor beta chains below, sequenced in a study of blood T cells in healthy people across ages. Together with a sample-barcoded 5' primer, a J-beta primer mix was included in a second PCR lasting roughly 6 to 12 cycles. One entry per CDR3 protein results from TCRdb running MiXCR on the 5' RACE reads. The sample lists about 930,000 distinct CDR3 sequences; 25% to 35% were seen once. A further study also used this sample, focusing on T cells of mothers and their children.

Sequenced material: blood. The receptors originated from a woman between 40 and 55 years old in good health.

This clonotype was picked up a small number of times. V usage is TRBV5-5 and J usage is TRBJ2-7; the D is unclear. Per germline, CDR1 SGHKS and CDR2 YYEKEE (reference sequence). The V gene lost 5 bases and the J gene lost 5 bases, with 20 bases spanning the gap. The CDR3 length is 15 residues. CDR3 sequence: CASSQASWFNDEQYF. CDR3 in DNA: TGTGCCAGCAGTCAGGCGAGCTGGTTCAATGACGAGCAGTACTTC.

This clonotype was picked up many times. V usage is TRBV12-3 or TRBV12-4 and J usage is TRBJ1-1; TRBD1 aligns across 8 bases. There are 11 residues in the CDR3. V lost 6 bases, J lost 8 bases, and 2 bases stayed unmatched. The CDR3 sequence: CASSDRGEAFF. In nucleotides, the CDR3 is TGTGCCAGCAGCGACAGGGGCGAAGCTTTCTTT.

The chain has TRBV9 and TRBJ1-5, with D hard to call. Germline V gene lookup returns CDR1 SGDLS and CDR2 YYNGEE. Trimming took off 2 bases at V and 3 bases at J, with 9 bases between the two ends. This CDR3 has 14 amino acids. DNA for the CDR3: TGTGCCAGCAGCGTCGGCGGACCCAATCAGCCCCAGCATTTT. Translated: CASSVGGPNQPQHF. Supplemented by reference TRBV9 and TRBJ1-5, the full variable domain reads DSGVTQTPKHLITATGQRVTLRCSPRSGDLSVYWYQQSLDQGLQFLIQYYNGEERAKGNILERFSAQQFPDLHSELNLSSLELGDSALYFCASSVGGPNQPQHFGDGTRLSIL.

CDR3 DNA sequence: TGTGCCAGCAGTTTGGCCGGGACAGCGACATGGCAAGAGACCCAGTACTTC. Translation: CASSLAGTATWQETQYF. The chain joins TRBV28 to TRBJ2-5; 7 bases map to TRBD1. The germline V gene encodes CDR1 MDHEN and CDR2 SYDVKM. This CDR3 comprises 17 residues. V was clipped by 3 bases and J by 2 bases; unmatched bases: 12.

The gene calls are TRBV6-6 and TRBJ2-1; 12 bases fit TRBD2. J gave up 10 bases and V 6 bases, and 10 bases lay outside the gene matches. This CDR3 contains 15 residues. From germline, CDR1 is MNHNY and CDR2 SVGAGI (reference sequence). This chain's CDR3 is CASSPRLAGEKEQFF. In nucleotides, the CDR3 is TGTGCCAGCAGCCCACGACTAGCGGGGGAAAAAGAGCAGTTCTTC.

The gene calls are TRBV6-2 or TRBV6-3 and TRBJ1-1, with 12 bases aligning to TRBD1. The CDR3 extends over 16 amino acids. The J segment lost 3 bases and the V segment lost 4 bases, leaving 6 bases of the junction unmatched. CDR1 and CDR2 (germline): MNHEY, SVGEGT. The CDR3 loop reads CASSSGTGGSYTEAFF. The DNA for the CDR3 is TGTGCCAGCAGTTCCGGGACAGGGGGCTCATACACTGAAGCTTTCTTT.

The chain is built from TRBV6-2 or TRBV6-3 and TRBJ2-1; 8 bases fit TRBD1. The CDR3 loop spans 13 amino acids. J lost 10 bases, V lost 5 bases, and 7 bases had no gene match. Germline lookup yields CDR1 MNHEY and CDR2 SVGEGT. The CDR3 loop reads CASSDRGIDEQFF. The CDR3 nucleotides are TGTGCCAGCAGTGACAGGGGAATCGACGAGCAGTTCTTC.

This sequence joins TRBV4-3 and TRBJ2-3; TRBD2 matches at 11 bases. Germline V lookup: CDR1 LGHNA, CDR2 YSLEER. This CDR3 has 20 residues. The junction had 19 bases not matched to a gene; V was cut back by 3 bases and J by 5 bases. The CDR3 protein is CASSHPFRGLAGGVKDTQYF. Here the CDR3 DNA reads TGCGCCAGCAGCCACCCTTTTCGGGGCCTAGCGGGGGGAGTCAAAGATACGCAGTATTTT.

This clonotype was counted only a few times. The J gene is TRBJ2-3, the V gene TRBV7-3; 9 bases align to TRBD2. V lost 4 bases to trimming and J lost 0 bases; unmatched junction nucleotides: 5. The CDR3 covers 16 residues. Germline lookup yields CDR1 SGHTA and CDR2 FQGTGA. The CDR3 reads CASSSPAGGSTDTQYF. The CDR3 DNA sequence: TGTGCCAGCAGCTCCCCGGCGGGGGGGAGCACAGATACGCAGTATTTT.

This clonotype has just a few counts. This sequence joins TRBV7-6 and TRBJ2-7; D uncertain. CDR1 and CDR2 from the germline V gene are SGHVS and FNYEAQ. Trimming took 1 base from V and 7 from J, leaving 11 bases between them. The CDR3 contains 13 residues. The CDR3 DNA follows: TGTGCCAGCAGCTTAGAGGTAGGCGGTGAGCAGTACTTC. Its translation: CASSLEVGGEQYF.

This clonotype was observed many times. The J gene is TRBJ2-1, the V gene TRBV24-1; 8 bases match TRBD2. V lost 7 bases, J lost 4 bases, and 5 bases stayed unmatched. There are 14 residues in the CDR3. CDR1 and CDR2 from the germline V gene are KGHDR and SFDVKD. CDR3 DNA sequence: TGTGCCACCAGCCGCGGGGGGACGTACAATGAGCAGTTCTTC. Amino acid sequence: CATSRGGTYNEQFF.

This clonotype has a handful of counts. The rearrangement uses TRBV28 and TRBJ2-7; 11 bases fit TRBD2. This CDR3 is 16 amino acids long. The germline V gene has CDR1 MDHEN and CDR2 SYDVKM. With V trimmed by 5 bases and J by 0 bases, 6 bases remained unmatched. DNA for the CDR3: TGTGCCAGCAGTCGAGGACTAGCGGGTTACTCCTACGAGCAGTACTTC. Its protein is CASSRGLAGYSYEQYF.

There are many counts of this clonotype. CDR3 nucleotide sequence: TGCAGCGTTGACGCCACAGGCGGAACCTACGAGCAGTACTTC. Protein: CSVDATGGTYEQYF. The V gene is TRBV29-1, the J gene TRBJ2-7, with D maybe TRBD1 (5 bases). Germline V gives CDR1 SQVTM, CDR2 ANQGSEA. V gave up 3 bases and J gave up 2 bases, with 14 bases separating them. The CDR3 spans 14 residues.

About this clonotype: A read error may be the cause here, since a much bigger clone is one base away. The chain links TRBV28 to TRBJ2-7, with TRBD2 as a possible D gene (5 bases). The CDR3 is 14 amino acids. Trimming shortened V by 6 bases and J by 2 bases, and 14 bases separated the two germline ends. From germline, CDR1 is MDHEN and CDR2 SYDVKM. The CDR3 region is CASRSGGSTYEQYF. CDR3 nucleotides: TGTGCCAGCAGGAGCGGCGGGTCCACCTACGAGCAGTACTTC.

In this sample, this clonotype turned up a few times. The chain couples TRBV3-1 to TRBJ2-3; 12 bases align to TRBD2. The CDR3 runs 16 residues. The germline V gene encodes CDR1 LGHDT and CDR2 YNNKEL (reference sequence). V gave up 4 bases and J gave up 4 bases; unmatched junction bases: 6. CDR3 coding DNA: TGTGCCAGCAGCCTCCTAGCGGGGGGGCCGGCAGATACGCAGTATTTT. Translation: CASSLLAGGPADTQYF.

The J gene is TRBJ1-2, the V gene TRBV5-4; D might be TRBD1 (5 bases). The V end was cut by 5 bases, the J end by 2 bases, with 13 bases between. Germline loops: CDR1 SGHNT, CDR2 YYREEE (reference sequence). The CDR3 is 14 amino acids. Here the CDR3 reads CASSFPGLNYGYTF. The CDR3 nucleotides read TGTGCCAGCAGTTTCCCAGGGTTAAACTATGGCTACACCTTC.

The chain combines TRBV5-1 with TRBJ1-2; weak D call: TRBD1 (5 bases). Germline loops: CDR1 SGHRS, CDR2 YFSETQ. The V end was cut by 5 bases, the J end by 4 bases, with 18 bases between. CDR3 length: 15 residues. The CDR3 sequence is CASRSGTGGIYGYTF. The CDR3 region has the DNA TGCGCCAGCAGATCCGGGACGGGTGGAATCTATGGCTACACCTTC.

This clonotype has a count of ten or more. The chain links TRBV9 to TRBJ2-7; TRBD2 is a possible D gene (6 bases). Trimming cost V 7 bases and J 6 bases, with 11 bases left between them. CDR1 and CDR2 from the germline V gene are SGDLS and YYNGEE. CDR3 length: 11 amino acids. The CDR3 DNA follows: TGTGCCAGCCCGCCGGAGGGCGAGCAGTACTTC. Protein sequence: CASPPEGEQYF.

For this clonotype: A clone one base away is much larger, so this may be a read error. The CDR3 is CASSVGQGETQYF. The DNA of the CDR3 is TGTGCCAGCAGCGTAGGGCAAGGGGAAACGCAGTATTTT. The rearrangement joins TRBV9 to TRBJ2-3, with D possibly matching TRBD1 (5 bases). This CDR3 contains 13 residues. V was cut by 0 bases and J by 9 bases, with 11 bases left in between. Per the germline V gene, CDR1 is SGDLS and CDR2 is YYNGEE.

This chain uses TRBV27 with TRBJ2-1; no clear D. Looked up from germline, CDR1 is MNHEY and CDR2 is SMNVEV (reference sequence). V was trimmed by 5 bases and J by 0 bases, leaving 8 bases between them. CDR3 length equals 14 residues. The DNA for the CDR3 is TGTGCCAGCAGTGCCCTGAGCTCCTACAATGAGCAGTTCTTC. As protein: CASSALSSYNEQFF.

This chain joins TRBV5-6 and TRBJ1-1; D gene unclear. Trimming took off 4 bases at V and 1 base at J, with 17 bases between the two ends. This CDR3 contains 16 residues. CDR1 is SGHDT, CDR2 YYEEEE, per germline. The CDR3 region is CASSPMVGRGNTEAFF. DNA of the CDR3: TGTGCCAGCAGCCCGATGGTTGGTCGGGGGAACACTGAAGCTTTCTTT.

This clonotype was observed many times. V usage is TRBV5-6 and J usage is TRBJ2-4; D tentatively fits TRBD1 or TRBD2 (5 bases each). The germline gives CDR1 SGHDT, CDR2 YYEEEE. With 3 bases removed from V and 0 bases from J, the gap between germline ends came to 19 bases. The CDR3 loop spans 18 amino acids. The CDR3, as DNA: TGTGCCAGCAGCTCGCTCCGGGACGGATCTATAGCCAAAAACATTCAGTACTTC. Translation: CASSSLRDGSIAKNIQYF.

This clonotype was found a few times. CDR3 in DNA: TGTGCCAGCAGTTTATCTTCAGGGGGGGGAAATTCACCCCTCCACTTT. Its translation: CASSLSSGGGNSPLHF. The rearrangement links TRBV27 to TRBJ1-6; 7 bases agree with TRBD1. With 0 bases clipped from V and 7 bases from J, the junction kept 6 bases outside the gene matches. CDR1 and CDR2 from the germline V gene are MNHEY and SMNVEV (reference sequence). CDR3 length: 16 amino acids.

The chain is built from TRBV5-1 and TRBJ2-1; D perhaps matches TRBD1 (5 bases). Trimming removed 4 bases from V and 6 bases from J, with 17 bases in between. CDR3 length: 15 amino acids. Germline loops: CDR1 SGHRS, CDR2 YFSETQ. The CDR3 bases are TGCGCCAGCAGCCCGGTTGAGACAGCGACCAATGAGCAGTTCTTC. Translated, it gives CASSPVETATNEQFF. The full variable domain, its missing parts supplied by reference TRBV5-1 and TRBJ2-1, is KAGVTQTPRYLIKTRGQQVTLSCSPISGHRSVSWYQQTPGQGLQFLFEYFSETQRNKGNFPGRFSGRQFSNSRSEMNVSTLELGDSALYLCASSPVETATNEQFFGPGTRLTVL.